One T cell receptor beta chain is described in this entry. The source of the sample is a study of blood T cell repertoires in COVID-19. V lost 3 bases to trimming and J lost 11 bases, with 23 bases between them. The CDR3 is 15 amino acids. The V gene's germline CDR1 is LNHNV and CDR2 YYDKDF (reference sequence). Profiling relied on immunoSEQ multiplex PCR, and the TCRdb table lists in-frame clones only, not all of them. The sample lists about 190,000 clones; 80% were seen once. The V call is TRBV15, the J call TRBJ2-7; no clear D. Sequencing was carried out using peripheral blood. The clonotype was recovered from a man in his sixties with acute or convalescent COVID-19. The CDR3 is CATSSPSSRLKSKYF. The CDR3 DNA follows: TGTGCCACCAGCAGCCCTTCCTCAAGACTGAAAAGCAAGTACTTC.